This entry lists 18 T cell receptor beta chains sequenced from one sample in a study of cytomegalovirus exposure and HLA in healthy donors. Both 60 Vbeta primers and 13 Jbeta primers went into the PCR. The method was immunoSEQ multiplex PCR; TCRdb's version includes in-frame clones alone and lacks a portion of them. Of around 150,000 clones listed, 65% to 80% are singletons. Sequenced material: PBMCs. Receptors originate from a female donor in good health and CMV-seronegative.

This rearrangement joins TRBV29-1 to TRBJ2-4; tentatively, D is TRBD1 (6 bases). Germline CDR1 reads SQVTM; CDR2 reads ANQGSEA. With 6 bases removed from V and 0 bases from J, the gap between germline ends came to 6 bases. The CDR3 sequence is 12 residues long. The CDR3 bases are TGCAGCGTCAGGGGAGCCAAAAACATTCAGTACTTC. Its translation: CSVRGAKNIQYF. Filled out from reference TRBV29-1 and TRBJ2-4, the complete variable domain reads SAVISQKPSRDICQRGTSLTIQCQVDSQVTMMFWYRQQPGQSLTLIATANQGSEATYESGFVIDKFPISRPNLTFSTLTVSNMSPEDSSIYLCSVRGAKNIQYFGAGTRLSVL.

The J gene is TRBJ1-4, the V gene TRBV5-1; 7 nucleotides match TRBD1. CDR3 length equals 17 residues. Germline loops: CDR1 SGHRS, CDR2 YFSETQ. Trimming at V came to 0 bases and at J to 4 bases, leaving 9 bases not matched to a gene. CDR3: CASSLGHSDRLNEKLFF. The CDR3, as DNA: TGCGCCAGCAGCTTGGGGCATTCGGACAGGCTTAATGAAAAACTGTTTTTT.

This chain joins TRBV5-6 and TRBJ1-1, with 8 bases that match TRBD1. CDR1 is SGHDT and CDR2 is YYEEEE in the germline V gene. The V segment lost 4 bases and the J segment 2 bases; nucleotides outside the gene matches: 7. This CDR3 has 15 amino acids. As DNA, the CDR3 is TGTGCCAGCAGCGGAACGGGACAGGCTAACACTGAAGCTTTCTTT. The encoded protein is CASSGTGQANTEAFF.

V is TRBV6-6 and J is TRBJ2-7; D is possibly TRBD1 (6 bases). The V end lost 6 bases, the J end lost 2 bases, and 14 bases lay between the germline ends. CDR1 MNHNY and CDR2 SVGAGI come from the germline V gene (reference sequence). The CDR3 has 14 amino acids. As DNA, the CDR3 is TGTGCCAGCAGGCCACAGGGCTATCCCTACGAGCAGTACTTC. It specifies CASRPQGYPYEQYF.

V gene TRBV6-5 combines with J gene TRBJ2-1; possible D gene TRBD1, 5 bases. The germline CDR1 and CDR2 sequences are MNHEY and SVGAGI. Trimming stripped 0 bases from V and 1 base from J, with 10 bases between. The CDR3 length is 16 residues. DNA for the CDR3: TGTGCCAGCAGTTACTCCCCAGGGCAGTCCTACAATGAGCAGTTCTTC. As protein: CASSYSPGQSYNEQFF.

V gene TRBV19 combines with J gene TRBJ2-5; the match to TRBD2 covers 7 bases. The CDR3 loop spans 15 amino acids. J gave up 2 bases and V 5 bases, and 8 bases lay outside the gene matches. CDR1 and CDR2 (germline): LNHDA, SQIVND (reference sequence). CDR3 protein: CASSPPTGGQETQYF. DNA for the CDR3: TGTGCCAGTAGTCCTCCAACGGGGGGTCAAGAGACCCAGTACTTC.

Written as DNA, the CDR3 is TGCGCCAGCAGCCAAAGGTTAAGACAGGGAAGCGAAAAACTGTTTTTT. This codes for CASSQRLRQGSEKLFF. V is TRBV4-1 and J is TRBJ1-4, with 7 bases matching TRBD1. The V segment lost 2 bases and the J segment 8 bases; nucleotides outside the gene matches: 11. This CDR3 is 16 amino acids long. Germline CDR1 and CDR2: MGHRA and YSYEKL.

The CDR3 region has the DNA TGTGCCATCAGTTCCCCCCGGGACAGGGGATACGAGCAGTACTTC. This gives the protein CAISSPRDRGYEQYF. This chain connects TRBV10-3 to TRBJ2-7, with 10 positions matching TRBD1. The germline CDR1 and CDR2 sequences are ENHRY and SYGVKD. This CDR3 region has 15 residues. Trimming at V came to 5 bases and at J to 4 bases, leaving 8 bases not matched to a gene.

This clone was observed once. V and J are TRBV7-3 and TRBJ1-1; D perhaps matches TRBD1 (6 bases). Germline V gives CDR1 SGHTA, CDR2 FQGTGA. V was cut by 5 bases and J by 4 bases, with 14 bases left in between. CDR3 length: 14 residues. Here the CDR3 reads CASSAQGGVTEAFF. CDR3 nucleotide sequence: TGTGCCAGCAGCGCACAGGGTGGGGTCACTGAAGCTTTCTTT.

The gene calls are TRBV11-2 and TRBJ1-2, with 9 bases that match TRBD1. The V gene end was trimmed by 6 bases and the J gene end by 8 bases; junction bases not matched to a gene: 10. The CDR3 is 14 amino acids. Germline values: CDR1 SGHAT, CDR2 FQNNGV. The CDR3 spells CASSLTGGAGGYTF. As DNA, the CDR3 is TGTGCCAGCAGTCTAACAGGGGGCGCAGGGGGCTACACCTTC.

The V gene is TRBV7-6, the J gene TRBJ1-1; no clear D. Germline CDR1 and CDR2: SGHVS and FNYEAQ. The CDR3 spans 15 residues. V lost 1 base to trimming and J lost 4 bases, with 13 bases between them. The DNA for the CDR3 is TGTGCCAGCAGCTTAGATCTAAATCGGGGCACTGAAGCTTTCTTT. Translated: CASSLDLNRGTEAFF.

Only a few counts were recorded for this clone. The J gene is TRBJ2-7, the V gene TRBV9, with D tentatively TRBD1 (5 bases). Germline V gene data show CDR1 as SGDLS and CDR2 as YYNGEE. Trimming left V 0 bases short and J 5 bases short, with 12 bases between. The CDR3 runs 14 residues. This CDR3 is CASSVAQQGDEQYF. In DNA, the CDR3 is TGTGCCAGCAGCGTAGCTCAGCAGGGCGACGAGCAGTACTTC.

The chain carries TRBV4-2 and TRBJ1-3, with TRBD1 as a possible D gene (6 bases). The CDR3 totals 14 residues. The V end was cut by 3 bases, the J end by 4 bases, with 10 bases between. Germline V lookup: CDR1 LGHNA, CDR2 YNFKEQ. The CDR3 coding sequence is TGTGCCAGCAGCCAGTCCGGACAGGGAAACACCATATATTTT. This translates into CASSQSGQGNTIYF.

The gene calls are TRBV27 and TRBJ1-2, with a tentative D call TRBD1 (6 bases). The ends were cut back, 0 bases at V and 4 bases at J, with 15 bases in the middle. The germline gives CDR1 MNHEY, CDR2 SMNVEV (reference sequence). This CDR3 contains 16 residues. The CDR3 DNA is TGTGCCAGCAGTTTATCGGGGGGGCCCCCAATCTATGGCTACACCTTC. Residues: CASSLSGGPPIYGYTF.

About this clone: Other DNA sequences within the sample encode an identical CDR3. V and J are TRBV5-1 and TRBJ1-1; 7 positions agree with TRBD1. V lost 3 bases to trimming and J lost 0 bases; unmatched junction nucleotides: 2. The CDR3 loop spans 14 amino acids. CDR1 and CDR2 from the germline V gene are SGHRS and YFSETQ. In nucleotides, the CDR3 is TGCGCCAGCAGCTCGGGACAGCTGAACACTGAAGCTTTCTTT. Translating gives CASSSGQLNTEAFF. Full variable domain (missing parts from reference TRBV5-1 and TRBJ1-1): KAGVTQTPRYLIKTRGQQVTLSCSPISGHRSVSWYQQTPGQGLQFLFEYFSETQRNKGNFPGRFSGRQFSNSRSEMNVSTLELGDSALYLCASSSGQLNTEAFFGQGTRLTVV.

The chain carries TRBV9 and TRBJ2-3; D gene uncertain. The V gene's germline CDR1 is SGDLS and CDR2 YYNGEE. The CDR3 runs 13 residues. V dropped 3 bases and J dropped 10 bases, with 15 bases sitting between them. CDR3 loop: CASSADLETPQYF. The DNA of the CDR3 is TGTGCCAGCAGCGCCGACCTAGAAACTCCGCAGTATTTT.

This chain links TRBV9 with TRBJ2-7; 8 bases agree with TRBD2. The CDR3 contains 15 residues. J was trimmed by 5 bases and V by 4 bases; bases with no gene match: 11. Germline V CDR1 and CDR2: SGDLS, YYNGEE. The CDR3 loop is CASSPSGTRGNEQYF. CDR3 bases: TGTGCCAGCAGCCCTTCCGGGACTAGGGGGAACGAGCAGTACTTC.

This clone came up a few times. The gene calls are TRBV7-9 and TRBJ1-1; no clear D gene. In germline, CDR1 is SEHNR, CDR2 FQNEAQ (reference sequence). The CDR3 totals 15 residues. Trimming shortened V by 1 base and J by 0 bases, and 9 bases separated the two germline ends. CDR3 nucleotide sequence: TGTGCCAGCAGCTTAGGCGAGCTGGTGAACACTGAAGCTTTCTTT. It specifies CASSLGELVNTEAFF.